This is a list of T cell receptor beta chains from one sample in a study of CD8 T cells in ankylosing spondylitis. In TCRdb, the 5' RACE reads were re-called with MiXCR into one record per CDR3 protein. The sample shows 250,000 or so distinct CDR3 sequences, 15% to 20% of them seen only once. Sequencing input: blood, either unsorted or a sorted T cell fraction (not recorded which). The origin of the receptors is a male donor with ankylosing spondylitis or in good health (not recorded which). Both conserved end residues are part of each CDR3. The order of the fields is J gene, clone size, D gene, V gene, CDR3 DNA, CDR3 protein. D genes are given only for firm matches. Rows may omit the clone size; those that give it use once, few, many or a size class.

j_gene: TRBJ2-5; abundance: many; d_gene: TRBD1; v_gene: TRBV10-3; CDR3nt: TGTGCCATCAGTGAGTCATTGGACAGGGGCCAAGAGACCCAGTACTTC; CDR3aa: CAISESLDRGQETQYF
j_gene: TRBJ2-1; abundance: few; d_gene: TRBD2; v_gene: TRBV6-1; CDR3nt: TGTGCCAGCAGGGACCTAGCGGGAGCCTACAATGAGCAGTTCTTC; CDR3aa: CASRDLAGAYNEQFF
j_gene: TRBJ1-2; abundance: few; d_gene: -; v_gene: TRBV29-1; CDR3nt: TGCAGCGTGGACGGTAACTATGGCTACACCTTC; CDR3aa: CSVDGNYGYTF
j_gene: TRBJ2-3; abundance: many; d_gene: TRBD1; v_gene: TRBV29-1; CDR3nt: TGCAGCATCCTGCAGGGGGCCGGCACAGATACGCAGTATTTT; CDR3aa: CSILQGAGTDTQYF
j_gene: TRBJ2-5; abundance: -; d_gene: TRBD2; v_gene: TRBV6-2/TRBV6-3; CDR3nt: TGTGCCAGCAGTTACGAACCTACCACGGGACTAGCGGGAGGGGGAGAGACCCAGTACTTC; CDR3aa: CASSYEPTTGLAGGGETQYF
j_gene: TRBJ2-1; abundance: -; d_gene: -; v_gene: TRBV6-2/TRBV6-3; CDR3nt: TGTGCCAGCAACCCAGGGGGGGTCGGTGAGCAGTTCTTC; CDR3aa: CASNPGGVGEQFF
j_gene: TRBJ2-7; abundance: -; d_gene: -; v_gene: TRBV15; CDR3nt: TGTGCCACCAGGGGAGGGGGCGCGCCCTACGAGCAGTACTTC; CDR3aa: CATRGGGAPYEQYF
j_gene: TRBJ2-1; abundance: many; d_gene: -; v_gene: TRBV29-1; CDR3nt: TGCAGCGTTGAAGGGGGGACCCTTTACAATGAGCAGTTCTTC; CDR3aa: CSVEGGTLYNEQFF
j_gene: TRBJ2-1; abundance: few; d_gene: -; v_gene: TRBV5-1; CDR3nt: TGCGCCAGCAGCCCTCGACTAGGCCAAAACTCCTACAATGAGCAGTTCTTC; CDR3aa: CASSPRLGQNSYNEQFF
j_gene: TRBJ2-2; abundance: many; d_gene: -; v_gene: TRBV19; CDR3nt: TGTGCCAGTAACCATGAGAACACCGGGGAGCTGTTTTTT; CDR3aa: CASNHENTGELFF
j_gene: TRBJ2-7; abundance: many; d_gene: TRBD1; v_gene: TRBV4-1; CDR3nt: TGCGCCAGCAGCCTAGGGACAGCTCCCTCCTACGAGCAGTACTTC; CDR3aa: CASSLGTAPSYEQYF
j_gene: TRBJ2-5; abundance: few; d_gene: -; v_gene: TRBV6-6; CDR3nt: TGTGCCAGCAGTCCAAATGGGGGGGAGACCCAGTACTTC; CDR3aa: CASSPNGGETQYF